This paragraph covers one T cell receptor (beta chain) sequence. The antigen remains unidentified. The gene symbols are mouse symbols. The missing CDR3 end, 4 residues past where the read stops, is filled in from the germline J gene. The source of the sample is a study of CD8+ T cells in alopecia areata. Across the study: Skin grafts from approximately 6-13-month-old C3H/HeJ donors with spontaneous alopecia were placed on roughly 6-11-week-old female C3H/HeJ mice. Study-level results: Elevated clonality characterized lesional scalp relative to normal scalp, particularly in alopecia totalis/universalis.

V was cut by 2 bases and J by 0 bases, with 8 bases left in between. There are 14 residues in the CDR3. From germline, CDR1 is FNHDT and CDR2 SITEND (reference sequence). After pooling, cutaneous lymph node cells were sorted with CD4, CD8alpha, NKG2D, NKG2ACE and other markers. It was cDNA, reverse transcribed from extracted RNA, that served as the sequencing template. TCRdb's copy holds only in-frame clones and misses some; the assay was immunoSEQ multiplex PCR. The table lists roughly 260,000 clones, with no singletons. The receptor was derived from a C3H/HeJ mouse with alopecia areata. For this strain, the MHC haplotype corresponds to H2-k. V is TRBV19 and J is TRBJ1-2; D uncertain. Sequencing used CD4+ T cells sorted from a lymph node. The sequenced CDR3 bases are TGTGCCAGCAGTATGTACAATTCAAACTCC. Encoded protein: CASSMYNSNS. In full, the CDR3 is CASSMYNSNSDYTF.